These 15 T cell receptor beta chains were all obtained from the same sample, sequenced in a study of blood T cell repertoires in COVID-19. Method: immunoSEQ multiplex PCR; TCRdb's copy keeps in-frame clones and lacks some. The sample has around 260,000 clones, 87% seen once; the top ten hold less than 1.6%. Specimen: peripheral blood. These receptor sequences come from a woman in her thirties or forties who had recovered from COVID-19.

The chain uses TRBV2 and TRBJ1-1; 8 nucleotides line up with TRBD1. After removal of 6 bases from V and 1 base from J, the junction contained 4 bases not matched to a gene. The CDR3 length is 14 residues. Germline CDR1 reads SNHLY; CDR2 reads FYNNEI. CDR3 loop: CASSWDRTNTEAFF. The CDR3 DNA reads TGTGCCAGCAGCTGGGACAGGACGAACACTGAAGCTTTCTTT.

The rearrangement joins TRBV4-2 to TRBJ2-5; a possible D gene is TRBD2 (6 bases). Germline loops: CDR1 LGHNA, CDR2 YNFKEQ. CDR3 length equals 16 residues. Trimming cost V 0 bases and J 5 bases, with 16 bases left between them. The CDR3 loop reads CASSQDLGRGAETQYF. The CDR3 DNA is TGTGCCAGCAGCCAAGATTTAGGGCGGGGAGCGGAGACCCAGTACTTC.

This clone was counted only a few times. This chain joins TRBV5-4 and TRBJ1-2; D might be TRBD1 (6 bases). Germline CDR1 reads SGHNT; CDR2 reads YYREEE (reference sequence). V lost 0 bases to trimming and J lost 4 bases, with 13 bases between them. This CDR3 spans 15 amino acids. The CDR3 region has the DNA TGTGCCAGCAGCTTGGGGGTACAGGGTGGCTATGGCTACACCTTC. It specifies CASSLGVQGGYGYTF.

This sequence joins TRBV6-5 and TRBJ1-2, with D perhaps TRBD1 (6 bases). Trimming took off 5 bases at V and 7 bases at J, with 11 bases between the two ends. CDR3 length equals 12 residues. Per the germline V gene, CDR1 is MNHEY and CDR2 is SVGAGI. For the CDR3, the DNA is TGTGCCAGCAGTACCCCAGGGGCTGGCTACACCTTC. Translation gives CASSTPGAGYTF.

The gene calls are TRBV11-2 and TRBJ2-1, with TRBD2 identical over 13 bases. The CDR3 sequence is 16 residues long. Trimming took 5 bases from V and 7 from J; bases not matched to a gene: 8. Germline CDR1 is SGHAT and CDR2 is FQNNGV. The DNA for the CDR3 is TGTGCCAGCAGCCGGGGACTAGCGGGGCCAGGGAATGAGCAGTTCTTC. It encodes CASSRGLAGPGNEQFF. Drawing the rest from reference TRBV11-2 and TRBJ2-1, the complete variable domain is EAGVAQSPRYKIIEKRQSVAFWCNPISGHATLYWYQQILGQGPKLLIQFQNNGVVDDSQLPKDRFSAERLKGVDSTLKIQPAKLEDSAVYLCASSRGLAGPGNEQFFGPGTRLTVL.

V usage is TRBV29-1 and J usage is TRBJ1-2; TRBD1 is a possible D gene (6 bases). This CDR3 region has 14 residues. Trimming took 6 bases from V and 0 from J, leaving 14 bases between them. Germline V gene sequence: CDR1 SQVTM, CDR2 ANQGSEA. The CDR3 nucleotides read TGCAGCGTCCGGGACACCTTGACTAACTATGGCTACACCTTC. It translates to CSVRDTLTNYGYTF. The complete variable domain, with remaining parts taken from reference TRBV29-1 and TRBJ1-2, reads SAVISQKPSRDICQRGTSLTIQCQVDSQVTMMFWYRQQPGQSLTLIATANQGSEATYESGFVIDKFPISRPNLTFSTLTVSNMSPEDSSIYLCSVRDTLTNYGYTFGSGTRLTVV.

The chain uses TRBV7-2 and TRBJ1-3; perhaps TRBD1 as D (5 bases). Trimming took 5 bases from V and 10 from J, leaving 24 bases between them. Germline V lookup: CDR1 SGHTA, CDR2 FQGNSA. The CDR3 spans 16 residues. Here the CDR3 DNA reads TGTGCCAGCAGCCTAGGGCCTTCCTCGACAGAAAGGACCATATATTTT. Amino acids: CASSLGPSSTERTIYF.

This sequence joins TRBV2 and TRBJ2-5; weak D call: TRBD2 (5 bases). The V gene's germline CDR1 is SNHLY and CDR2 FYNNEI. Between the trimmed V and J ends, which lost 2 bases and 4 bases, there was a span of 14 bases. CDR3 length: 15 amino acids. CDR3 coding DNA: TGTGCCAGCAGTGAACCGGGAAAAGGGTCAGAGACCCAGTACTTC. This encodes CASSEPGKGSETQYF.

This chain connects TRBV6-6 to TRBJ1-5; D uncertain. The V end was cut by 6 bases, the J end by 1 base, with 10 bases between. The CDR3 consists of 14 residues. The germline V gene encodes CDR1 MNHNY and CDR2 SVGAGI (reference sequence). CDR3 residues: CASSPSQSNQPQHF. For the CDR3, the DNA is TGTGCCAGCAGCCCCAGTCAGAGCAATCAGCCCCAGCATTTT.

The chain links TRBV4-2 to TRBJ2-2; a possible D gene is TRBD1 (6 bases). The CDR3 sequence is 14 residues long. The germline V gene encodes CDR1 LGHNA and CDR2 YNFKEQ. V lost 9 bases to trimming and J lost 1 base, with 12 bases between them. The CDR3 region is CASTGGRNTGELFF. The CDR3 region has the DNA TGTGCCAGTACTGGGGGCAGGAACACCGGGGAGCTGTTTTTT.

The genes are TRBV5-4 and TRBJ2-7; 13 bases fit TRBD2. J lost 5 bases, V lost 3 bases, and 8 bases had no gene match. The V gene's germline CDR1 is SGHNT and CDR2 YYREEE (reference sequence). This CDR3 region has 16 residues. The CDR3 region is CASSSRLAGGSDEQYF. CDR3 in DNA: TGTGCCAGCAGCTCCCGACTAGCGGGGGGATCTGACGAGCAGTACTTC.

The V gene is TRBV11-3, the J gene TRBJ1-1; tentative D call: TRBD1 (5 bases). The CDR3 totals 13 residues. Germline CDR1 is SGHNT and CDR2 is YENEEA. The V end lost 2 bases, the J end lost 4 bases, and 8 bases lay between the germline ends. The CDR3 DNA reads as TGTGCCAGCAGCTTATTCGGGGGCACTGAAGCTTTCTTT. This gives the protein CASSLFGGTEAFF. Full variable domain (missing parts from reference TRBV11-3 and TRBJ1-1): EAGVVQSPRYKIIEKKQPVAFWCNPISGHNTLYWYLQNLGQGPELLIRYENEEAVDDSQLPKDRFSAERLKGVDSTLKIQPAELGDSAVYLCASSLFGGTEAFFGQGTRLTVV.

The chain recombines TRBV6-4 with TRBJ2-5, with D hard to call. Deletions cut 4 bases from V and 1 base from J, with 13 bases between. The CDR3 extends over 15 amino acids. Germline V gene data show CDR1 as MRHNA and CDR2 as SNTAGT. The CDR3 DNA follows: TGTGCCAGCAGTGTCTTCCCGACGGGCCAAGAGACCCAGTACTTC. This translates into CASSVFPTGQETQYF.

This clone was picked up one time. The gene calls are TRBV2 and TRBJ1-2; no clear D gene. The CDR3 length is 11 residues. Looked up from germline, CDR1 is SNHLY and CDR2 is FYNNEI. CDR3 amino acids: CGLKGSLGYTF. The CDR3 DNA reads TGTGGACTCAAAGGGAGTCTTGGCTACACCTTC.

The V and J genes are TRBV5-6 and TRBJ1-5; D might be TRBD1 (5 bases). Per the germline V gene, CDR1 is SGHDT and CDR2 is YYEEEE. V was clipped by 1 base and J by 2 bases, with 10 bases between them. CDR3 length: 15 residues. The CDR3 is CASSLSGGGNQPQHF. As DNA, the CDR3 is TGTGCCAGCAGCTTGAGTGGGGGGGGCAATCAGCCCCAGCATTTT.